These 27 T cell receptor beta chains were sequenced from one sample in a study of Ad26.COV2.S vaccination and SARS-CoV-2 variants (dated by TCRdb to the early 2020s). This sample's treatment or condition label indicates: approximately 18 received Ad26.COV2.S at low or high dose, single or two shots; several received placebo; per-sample allocation not given. Repertoires of vaccine and placebo recipients were sequenced from samples collected on day 63 after the first injection. The library was generated by the immunoSEQ multiplex PCR assay. TCRdb carries this immuneACCESS record with in-frame sequences only. Its versions omit some clonotypes, under half of them owing to an unresolved V gene in the studies checked, with the rest unexplained. In this sample the table shows under 550,000 clones, approximately 90% of which occur a single time. The top ten hold about 4% of the sample. The sample consisted of peripheral blood, taken in a trial of Ad26.COV2.S vaccine versus placebo. These receptors all come from a person aged 18-65 years who received the Ad26.COV2.S COVID-19 vaccine or a placebo.

This clone was found a few times. The chain employs TRBV19 and TRBJ1-1, with 7 nucleotides matching TRBD1. Germline lookup yields CDR1 LNHDA and CDR2 SQIVND (reference sequence). The V segment lost 6 bases and the J segment 3 bases; nucleotides outside the gene matches: 10. The CDR3 runs 15 residues. This CDR3 is CASRTPGGRYTEAFF. The CDR3 nucleotides are TGTGCCAGTAGGACTCCAGGGGGACGATACACTGAAGCTTTCTTT.

The gene calls are TRBV7-8 and TRBJ1-2, with D tentatively TRBD1 (5 bases). Germline V CDR1 and CDR2: SGHVS, FQNEAQ. V shed 4 bases and J shed 2 bases, with 8 bases lying between them. The CDR3 is made up of 13 amino acids. The DNA of the CDR3 is TGTGCCAGCAGCTCGGGACTGAACTATGGCTACACCTTC. This translates into CASSSGLNYGYTF.

V usage is TRBV6-6 and J usage is TRBJ1-5, with no clear D. The CDR3 sequence is 14 residues long. The germline gives CDR1 MNHNY, CDR2 SVGAGI (reference sequence). Trimming took 1 base from V and 8 from J, leaving 12 bases between them. In nucleotides, the CDR3 is TGTGCCAGCAGTTACTTCCCCGGTATCGAGCCCCAGCATTTT. It is translated as CASSYFPGIEPQHF.

This chain links TRBV29-1 with TRBJ1-1; D is undetermined. CDR3 length: 10 amino acids. The germline gives CDR1 SQVTM, CDR2 ANQGSEA. As DNA, the CDR3 is TGCACCGACGACCACACTGAAGCTTTCTTT. This encodes CTDDHTEAFF.

This clone was counted only a few times. This chain joins TRBV4-1 and TRBJ2-7, with TRBD1 identical over 10 bases. The CDR3 sequence is 16 residues long. The V gene end was trimmed by 4 bases and the J gene end by 0 bases; junction bases not matched to a gene: 6. Germline CDR1 MGHRA, CDR2 YSYEKL. The CDR3 DNA follows: TGCGCCAGCAGCCGTACCGGGACAGGGGTCTCCTACGAGCAGTACTTC. Its translation: CASSRTGTGVSYEQYF.

The rearrangement joins TRBV7-3 to TRBJ2-7; 8 positions match TRBD1. The length of the CDR3 is 14 residues. Trimming removed 5 bases from V and 5 bases from J; junction bases left unmatched: 8. Germline values: CDR1 SGHTA, CDR2 FQGTGA. The CDR3 is CASSPRLQGDEQYF. The DNA of the CDR3 is TGTGCCAGCAGCCCGCGCCTACAGGGGGACGAGCAGTACTTC.

The chain combines TRBV6-6 with TRBJ1-4, with a possible D match to TRBD1 (5 bases). Germline V gene sequence: CDR1 MNHNY, CDR2 SVGAGI (reference sequence). This CDR3 has 15 amino acids. V lost 5 bases to trimming and J lost 5 bases, with 15 bases between them. The CDR3 sequence is CASSAGDSQNEKLFF. For the CDR3, the DNA is TGTGCCAGCAGTGCGGGTGACAGTCAGAATGAAAAACTGTTTTTT.

The V call is TRBV7-2, the J call TRBJ2-5; TRBD2 aligns across 10 bases. V shed 4 bases and J 4 bases; nucleotides not matched to a gene: 6. The V gene's germline CDR1 is SGHTA and CDR2 FQGNSA. The CDR3 sequence is 15 residues long. The CDR3 sequence is CASSSGTSVLETQYF. CDR3 in DNA: TGTGCCAGCAGCTCTGGGACTAGCGTCTTAGAGACCCAGTACTTC.

This rearrangement joins TRBV27 to TRBJ1-4; unclear D gene. Trimming shortened V by 2 bases and J by 8 bases, and 12 bases separated the two germline ends. The CDR3 has 14 amino acids. Germline-derived CDR1 and CDR2 are MNHEY and SMNVEV (reference sequence). The CDR3 nucleotides are TGTGCCAGCAGTTTAAAAGTAACGAGCGAAAAACTGTTTTTT. Its protein product is CASSLKVTSEKLFF.

This clone was picked up a small number of times. This rearrangement joins TRBV2 to TRBJ2-6, with TRBD1 as a possible D gene (5 bases). Trimming stripped 3 bases from V and 15 bases from J, with 9 bases between. This CDR3 has 11 residues. Germline lookup yields CDR1 SNHLY and CDR2 FYNNEI. This CDR3 is CASSETVDLTF. CDR3 nucleotide sequence: TGTGCCAGCAGTGAGACAGTTGACCTGACTTTC.

The chain carries TRBV19 and TRBJ2-3, with 8 bases identical to TRBD1. Germline CDR1 reads LNHDA; CDR2 reads SQIVND (reference sequence). Losses at the gene ends were 3 bases for V and 2 bases for J; bases not matched to a gene: 4. CDR3 length: 15 amino acids. The CDR3 reads CASSIQGADTDTQYF. CDR3 DNA: TGTGCCAGTAGTATTCAGGGGGCGGACACAGATACGCAGTATTTT.

The V call is TRBV7-9, the J call TRBJ1-5, with D possibly being TRBD1 (6 bases). Trimming took 0 bases from V and 4 from J, leaving 10 bases between them. The germline V gene has CDR1 SEHNR and CDR2 FQNEAQ (reference sequence). The CDR3 covers 15 residues. CDR3 region: CASSLAWGANQPQHF. The CDR3 region has the DNA TGTGCCAGCAGCTTAGCTTGGGGGGCTAATCAGCCCCAGCATTTT. The full variable domain, with the rest looked up from reference TRBV7-9 and TRBJ1-5, is DTGVSQNPRHKITKRGQNVTFRCDPISEHNRLYWYRQTLGQGPEFLTYFQNEAQLEKSRLLSDRFSAERPKGSFSTLEIQRTEQGDSAMYLCASSLAWGANQPQHFGDGTRLSIL.

The chain recombines TRBV21-1 with TRBJ2-1; the DNA was not used to check the table's D call, TRBD2. TRBV21-1 is assigned pseudogene status. The CDR3 extends over 16 amino acids. CDR3 region: CASSKPSAGGTNEQFF. The CDR3 DNA is TGTGCCAGCAGCAAACCCTCCGCGGGGGGGACCAATGAGCAGTTCTTC.

The chain joins TRBV27 to TRBJ2-7; weak D call: TRBD2 (6 bases). The germline V and J ends were trimmed by 2 bases and 3 bases, with 14 bases remaining between them. This CDR3 comprises 15 residues. The germline V gene encodes CDR1 MNHEY and CDR2 SMNVEV (reference sequence). CDR3 bases: TGTGCCAGCAGTTTAACGGCGGGGAGGCTCTACGAGCAGTACTTC. This encodes CASSLTAGRLYEQYF.

There are a few counts of this clone. The chain combines TRBV12-3 or TRBV12-4 with TRBJ1-6; D gene ambiguous. The V and J ends lost 4 bases and 7 bases respectively, with 5 bases between them. The CDR3 runs to 12 residues. CDR3: CASSSRNSPLHF. The CDR3 nucleotides are TGTGCCAGCAGTTCGCGGAATTCACCCCTCCACTTT.

The gene calls are TRBV19 and TRBJ2-2; D perhaps matches TRBD1 (6 bases). CDR1 and CDR2 (germline): LNHDA, SQIVND (reference sequence). The CDR3 extends over 13 amino acids. V was trimmed by 3 bases and J by 6 bases, leaving 8 bases between them. The CDR3 sequence: CASSIWTAGELFF. The CDR3 DNA reads TGTGCCAGTAGTATCTGGACAGCCGGGGAGCTGTTTTTT.

The CDR3 spells CASSLGPTDEQFF. In DNA form, the CDR3 reads TGTGCCAGCAGCTTAGGGCCTACTGATGAGCAGTTCTTC. The gene calls are TRBV11-3 and TRBJ2-1; D ambiguous. V dropped 1 base and J dropped 8 bases, with 9 bases sitting between them. This CDR3 is 13 amino acids long. Germline lookup yields CDR1 SGHNT and CDR2 YENEEA. Drawing the rest from reference TRBV11-3 and TRBJ2-1, the complete variable domain is EAGVVQSPRYKIIEKKQPVAFWCNPISGHNTLYWYLQNLGQGPELLIRYENEEAVDDSQLPKDRFSAERLKGVDSTLKIQPAELGDSAVYLCASSLGPTDEQFFGPGTRLTVL.

The chain is built from TRBV28 and TRBJ2-7; the match to TRBD2 covers 7 bases. After removal of 10 bases from V and 0 bases from J, the junction contained 12 bases not matched to a gene. Germline-derived CDR1 and CDR2 are MDHEN and SYDVKM. The CDR3 totals 15 residues. CDR3 amino acids: CATSWRGFSSYEQYF. CDR3 nucleotides: TGTGCCACCTCATGGCGGGGGTTTAGCTCCTACGAGCAGTACTTC.

This sequence joins TRBV12-3 or TRBV12-4 and TRBJ1-1; no firm D call. V lost 1 base to trimming and J lost 11 bases, with 14 bases between them. The length of the CDR3 is 13 residues. CDR3 region: CASSLGIGRGAFF. The CDR3 nucleotides read TGTGCCAGCAGTTTAGGCATAGGGCGAGGCGCTTTCTTT.

This clone came up a few times. J is TRBJ1-3 and V is TRBV18; D call uncertain. Germline V CDR1 and CDR2: KGHSH, LQKENI. This CDR3 comprises 17 residues. V gave up 0 bases and J gave up 0 bases, with 12 bases separating them. The CDR3 is CASSPPRADPSGNTIYF. The CDR3, as DNA: TGTGCCAGCTCACCACCGAGGGCGGACCCCTCTGGAAACACCATATATTTT. Using reference TRBV18 and TRBJ1-3 for the parts outside the CDR3, the full variable domain is NAGVMQNPRHLVRRRGQEARLRCSPMKGHSHVYWYRQLPEEGLKFMVYLQKENIIDESGMPKERFSAEFPKEGPSILRIQQVVRGDSAAYFCASSPPRADPSGNTIYFGEGSWLTVV.

The chain combines TRBV19 with TRBJ2-7, with a weak D call TRBD1 (5 bases). The germline gives CDR1 LNHDA, CDR2 SQIVND (reference sequence). V dropped 3 bases and J dropped 6 bases, with 18 bases sitting between them. This CDR3 has 15 residues. The CDR3 is CASSIGAGRFSEQYF. CDR3 in DNA: TGTGCCAGTAGTATTGGGGCAGGGCGATTCAGCGAGCAGTACTTC.

This clone was counted a single time. V usage is TRBV6-5 and J usage is TRBJ2-3; D unresolved. CDR3 length equals 13 residues. Trimming pared 2 bases from V and 6 bases from J, leaving 9 bases between. CDR1 and CDR2 (germline): MNHEY, SVGAGI. The CDR3 reads CASSYVRWDTQYF. The CDR3 DNA reads as TGTGCCAGCAGTTACGTTCGGTGGGATACGCAGTATTTT.

The gene calls are TRBV15 and TRBJ1-2; perhaps TRBD1 as D (5 bases). Trimming stripped 1 base from V and 5 bases from J, with 17 bases between. The CDR3 covers 16 residues. The germline V gene has CDR1 LNHNV and CDR2 YYDKDF (reference sequence). CDR3 DNA: TGTGCCACCAGCAGAGGTGGCAGGGACCCGACTTATGGCTACACCTTC. This sequence encodes CATSRGGRDPTYGYTF.

The chain uses TRBV19 and TRBJ2-2; TRBD1 agrees at 7 bases. V was pared by 7 bases and J by 0 bases, with 8 bases of the junction left unmatched. Germline V lookup: CDR1 LNHDA, CDR2 SQIVND (reference sequence). CDR3 length equals 16 residues. CDR3 sequence (DNA): TGTGCCAGTACCCGGACGACAGGGTCGAACACCGGGGAGCTGTTTTTT. This encodes CASTRTTGSNTGELFF.

The CDR3 sequence: CASSLDTGYEQYF. As DNA, the CDR3 is TGTGCCAGCAGCTTAGATACCGGATACGAGCAGTACTTC. This rearrangement joins TRBV11-2 to TRBJ2-7; no clear D. CDR3 length equals 13 residues. Per the germline V gene, CDR1 is SGHAT and CDR2 is FQNNGV. V lost 0 bases, J lost 4 bases, and 7 bases lay in between.

V and J are TRBV2 and TRBJ1-4, with 9 bases lining up with TRBD1. With V trimmed by 4 bases and J by 8 bases, 8 bases remained unmatched. The CDR3 spans 15 residues. Per germline, CDR1 SNHLY and CDR2 FYNNEI. The CDR3 DNA sequence: TGTGCCAGCAGTGTTATTCGGACAGGGGCCGAAAAACTGTTTTTT. Its protein is CASSVIRTGAEKLFF.

The chain recombines TRBV12-3 or TRBV12-4 with TRBJ2-5; possibly TRBD1 for D (5 bases). This CDR3 contains 13 residues. The V gene lost 7 bases and the J gene lost 4 bases, with 13 bases spanning the gap. CDR3 bases: TGTGCCAGCACCATAGGACAAGTAGAGACCCAGTACTTC. Translated: CASTIGQVETQYF.